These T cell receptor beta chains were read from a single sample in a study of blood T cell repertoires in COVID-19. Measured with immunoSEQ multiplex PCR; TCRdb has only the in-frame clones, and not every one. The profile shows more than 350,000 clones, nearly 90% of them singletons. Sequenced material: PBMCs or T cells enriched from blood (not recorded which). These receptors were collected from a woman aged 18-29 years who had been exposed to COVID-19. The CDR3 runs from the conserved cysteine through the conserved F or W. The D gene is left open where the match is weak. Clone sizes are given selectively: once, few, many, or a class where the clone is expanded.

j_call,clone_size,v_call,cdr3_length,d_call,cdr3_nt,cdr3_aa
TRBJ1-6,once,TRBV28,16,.,TGTGCCAGCAGCCCAACCGGGGAGGGATGGTATTCACCCCTCCACTTT,CASSPTGEGWYSPLHF
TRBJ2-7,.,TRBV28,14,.,TGTGCCAGCAGTTTGGAGGGTTTCCTCGCCGAGCAGTACTTC,CASSLEGFLAEQYF
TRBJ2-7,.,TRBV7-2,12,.,TGTGCCAGCAGCATGTACAGTAACGAGCAGTACTTC,CASSMYSNEQYF
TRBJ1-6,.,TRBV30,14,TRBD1,TGTGCCTGGATAATCGGGACAGGGAATTCACCCCTCCACTTT,CAWIIGTGNSPLHF
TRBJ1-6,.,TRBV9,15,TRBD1,TGTGCCAGCAGCGCCCAGGGGACAGGTATTTCACCCCTCCACTTT,CASSAQGTGISPLHF
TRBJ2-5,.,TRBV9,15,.,TGTGCCAGCAGCGTAGGGCCGGCACTACAAGAGACCCAGTACTTC,CASSVGPALQETQYF
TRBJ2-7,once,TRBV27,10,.,TGTGCCAGCAGTTTCGGCGAGCAGTACTTC,CASSFGEQYF
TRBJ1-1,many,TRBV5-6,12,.,TGTGCCAGCAGCCGGGGGTTCACTGAAGCTTTCTTT,CASSRGFTEAFF
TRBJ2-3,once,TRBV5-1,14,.,TGCGCCAGCAGCTTAAAATCGGGGACAGATACGCAGTATTTT,CASSLKSGTDTQYF
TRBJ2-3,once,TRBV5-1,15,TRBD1,TGCGCCAGCACCCGGGACAGGGTAAGGACAGATACGCAGTATTTT,CASTRDRVRTDTQYF
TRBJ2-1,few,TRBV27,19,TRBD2,TGTGCCAGCAGCCGAACCCACACAAGGGCGGGGGGCTCCTACAATGAGCAGTTCTTC,CASSRTHTRAGGSYNEQFF
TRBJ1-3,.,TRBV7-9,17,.,TGTGCCAGCAGCTCACCGGGACACCCGGACTCTGGAAACACCATATATTTT,CASSSPGHPDSGNTIYF
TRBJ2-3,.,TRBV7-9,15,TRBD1,TGTGCCAGCAGCTCGGGGACAGTTAACACAGATACGCAGTATTTT,CASSSGTVNTDTQYF
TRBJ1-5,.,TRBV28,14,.,TGTGCCAGCAGTTTTCGGGGGGGCAATCAGCCCCAGCATTTT,CASSFRGGNQPQHF
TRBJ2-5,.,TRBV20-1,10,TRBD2,TGCAGTGCTGCACTAGCGGGAGAGTACTTC,CSAALAGEYF
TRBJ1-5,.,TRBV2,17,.,TGTGCCAGCAGTGAATTTCTGGCAGGACTTAGCAATCAGCCCCAGCATTTT,CASSEFLAGLSNQPQHF
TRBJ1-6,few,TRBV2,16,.,TGTGCCAGCAGTTCAAGGGAGGCCGCTAATAATTCACCCCTCCACTTT,CASSSREAANNSPLHF
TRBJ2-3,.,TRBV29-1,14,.,TGCAGCGCCCAGGGGGGTCGGGGCACAGATACGCAGTATTTT,CSAQGGRGTDTQYF
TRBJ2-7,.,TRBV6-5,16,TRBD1,TGTGCCAGCAGTTACTCGATCGGTCAGGGGGCAGTCGAGCAGTACTTC,CASSYSIGQGAVEQYF
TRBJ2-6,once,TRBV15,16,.,TGTGCCACCAGCAGCCCCAGGAACTCTGGGGCCAACGTCCTGACTTTC,CATSSPRNSGANVLTF
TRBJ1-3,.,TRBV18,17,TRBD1,TGTGCCAGCTCACCGGGACAGGGGGTAATCTCTGGAAACACCATATATTTT,CASSPGQGVISGNTIYF
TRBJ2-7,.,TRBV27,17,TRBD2,TGTGCCAGCAGGTTAGGGACTGGCGGGAGCTTAGGGGTCGAGCAGTACTTC,CASRLGTGGSLGVEQYF
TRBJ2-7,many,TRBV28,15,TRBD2,TGTGCCAGCAGCTCCCCGACTAGCGGGAGAAGTGAGCAGTACTTC,CASSSPTSGRSEQYF
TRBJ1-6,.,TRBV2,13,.,TGTGCCAGCAGTGAGTTTGTTCCTCAGGCCCTCCACTTT,CASSEFVPQALHF
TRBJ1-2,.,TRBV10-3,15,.,TGTGCCATCAGTGAGCTAGGACAGTTGGATTATGGCTACACCTTC,CAISELGQLDYGYTF
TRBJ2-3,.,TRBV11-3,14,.,TGTGCCAGCAGCGCCGCGGCCAGCACAGATACGCAGTATTTT,CASSAAASTDTQYF
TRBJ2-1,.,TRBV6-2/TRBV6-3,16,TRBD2,TGTGCCAGCAGTTACCCCCCGGGCGGGGGGCCCTGGGAGCAGTTCTTC,CASSYPPGGGPWEQFF
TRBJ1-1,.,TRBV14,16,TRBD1,TGTGCCAGCAGCCAAGGACAGGGGGAGGTGAACACTGAAGCTTTCTTT,CASSQGQGEVNTEAFF
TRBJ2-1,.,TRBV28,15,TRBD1,TGTGCCAGCAGTGATGCACGGACAGGGAAGAATGAGCAGTTCTTC,CASSDARTGKNEQFF
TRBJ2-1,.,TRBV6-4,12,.,TGTGCCAGCAGTCCCCAGGGCAATGAGCAGTTCTTC,CASSPQGNEQFF
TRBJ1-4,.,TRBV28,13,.,TGTGCCAGCAGTTTGCGCGTTTTTGAAAAACTGTTTTTT,CASSLRVFEKLFF
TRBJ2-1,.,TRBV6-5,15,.,TGTGCCAGCAGTTATTGGGGGCCAATCGCTCATGAGCAGTTCTTC,CASSYWGPIAHEQFF
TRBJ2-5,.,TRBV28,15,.,TGTGCCAGCAGCGACGCCAGGTCAGGGATAGGGACCCAGTACTTC,CASSDARSGIGTQYF